Only a few counts were recorded for the clone carrying this TCR beta chain. The CDR3 consists of 12 residues. Trimming took 6 bases from V and 8 from J, leaving 13 bases between them. Per the germline V gene, CDR1 is SGHDN and CDR2 is FVKESK. This record comes from a study of blood T cell repertoires in COVID-19. Across the whole study: T cells, B-cell-depleted T cells, or PBMCs supplied cDNA or gDNA.

The table came from immunoSEQ multiplex PCR; TCRdb's copy has only in-frame clones and leaves some out. The sample carries approximately 270,000 clones, approximately 88% recorded once. The TCR comes from a man aged 50 to 60 with acute or convalescent COVID-19. V usage is TRBV14 and J usage is TRBJ1-2; D is ambiguous. The sequenced sample was peripheral blood. This CDR3 reads CASRGGSMGYTF. Written as DNA, the CDR3 is TGTGCCAGCAGAGGCGGTTCTATGGGCTACACCTTC.